This T cell receptor (beta chain) was sequenced in a study of siplizumab effects on memory and regulatory T cells. Study results and limitations: Alloreactive sequences whose origin lay in unstimulated CD4+ memory cells were significantly reduced by siplizumab. Naive T cells appeared more diverse than memory cells and seemed to be major alloresponse contributors. Of the proliferating CD4+ or CD8+ clones, roughly 75-96% lacked a naive or memory phenotype that could be assigned.

Germline V gives CDR1 SNHLY, CDR2 FYNNEI. The CDR3 sequence is 15 residues long. Regarding this clone: The antigen is not known.

Sequenced by immunoSEQ multiplex PCR; TCRdb stores in-frame clones only, minus some. The table shows approximately 120,000 clones, with about 93% occurring only once. The receptor comes from a human donor in good health. The sample comprised non-Treg CD4+ T cells sorted from blood. The chain has TRBV2 and TRBJ2-3; D may be TRBD2 (6 bases). For the CDR3, the DNA is TGTGCTAATCTCCGGGGCGGGGCGGGCACAGATACGCAGTATTTT. Its protein product is CANLRGGAGTDTQYF.